A selection of T cell receptor beta chains follows, all from one sample in a study of blood T cell repertoires in COVID-19. The table came from immunoSEQ multiplex PCR; TCRdb's copy has only in-frame clones and leaves some out. The sample carries 250,000 to 350,000 clones, 75% to 90% recorded once. The sample was peripheral blood. These receptor sequences come from a woman aged 25 to 39 with active or convalescent COVID-19. CDR3s include the opening cysteine and the closing phenylalanine or tryptophan. The D gene is left open where the match is weak. Size tells how often a clone was seen (once, few, many) or the class of an expanded clone, and some rows leave it out.

d_gene: -
abundance: few
j_gene: TRBJ2-5
v_gene: TRBV2
CDR3aa: CATTFRGSQETQYF
CDR3nt: TGTGCCACCACCTTCCGGGGGAGCCAAGAGACCCAGTACTTC

d_gene: TRBD2
abundance: -
j_gene: TRBJ2-5
v_gene: TRBV4-2
CDR3aa: CASSQEQVAGGPPLEETQYF
CDR3nt: TGTGCCAGCAGCCAAGAGCAGGTAGCGGGGGGCCCACCTTTAGAGGAGACCCAGTACTTC

d_gene: -
abundance: -
j_gene: TRBJ1-5
v_gene: TRBV30
CDR3aa: CAWSNGRVIQPQHF
CDR3nt: TGTGCCTGGAGTAACGGCAGGGTGATACAGCCCCAGCATTTT

d_gene: -
abundance: -
j_gene: TRBJ1-1
v_gene: TRBV27
CDR3aa: CASSLLEMNTEAFF
CDR3nt: TGTGCCAGCAGTTTACTAGAGATGAACACTGAAGCTTTCTTT

d_gene: TRBD2
abundance: -
j_gene: TRBJ2-7
v_gene: TRBV5-1
CDR3aa: CASSSRTSGGSYEQYF
CDR3nt: TGCGCCAGCAGCTCCCGGACTAGCGGGGGGTCCTACGAGCAGTACTTC

d_gene: -
abundance: -
j_gene: TRBJ2-1
v_gene: TRBV3-1/TRBV3-2
CDR3aa: CASSQDLDSSYNEQFF
CDR3nt: TGTGCCAGCAGCCAAGATCTCGACTCCTCCTACAATGAGCAGTTCTTC

d_gene: -
abundance: few
j_gene: TRBJ2-5
v_gene: TRBV6-5
CDR3aa: CASSLRVGGQETQYF
CDR3nt: TGTGCCAGCAGCCTCCGGGTGGGGGGCCAAGAGACCCAGTACTTC

d_gene: -
abundance: -
j_gene: TRBJ1-4
v_gene: TRBV2
CDR3aa: CASGARVGGEKLFF
CDR3nt: TGTGCCAGCGGGGCCCGGGTCGGGGGTGAAAAACTGTTTTTT

d_gene: -
abundance: -
j_gene: TRBJ1-2
v_gene: TRBV4-3
CDR3aa: CASSQGGDYGYTF
CDR3nt: TGCGCCAGCAGCCAAGGGGGGGACTATGGCTACACCTTC

d_gene: -
abundance: -
j_gene: TRBJ2-7
v_gene: TRBV2
CDR3aa: CASSEGQTGEQYF
CDR3nt: TGTGCCAGCAGTGAGGGACAAACCGGGGAGCAGTACTTC

d_gene: TRBD1
abundance: -
j_gene: TRBJ2-2
v_gene: TRBV9
CDR3aa: CASSTTGAGTGELFF
CDR3nt: TGTGCCAGCAGCACCACAGGGGCTGGCACCGGGGAGCTGTTTTTT

d_gene: -
abundance: -
j_gene: TRBJ2-7
v_gene: TRBV10-3
CDR3aa: CAISESESYEQYF
CDR3nt: TGTGCCATCAGTGAGTCGGAGTCTTACGAGCAGTACTTC

d_gene: -
abundance: -
j_gene: TRBJ2-7
v_gene: TRBV30
CDR3aa: CAWSKTGALLEQYF
CDR3nt: TGTGCCTGGAGTAAAACAGGCGCCCTCCTCGAGCAGTACTTC

d_gene: -
abundance: -
j_gene: TRBJ2-1
v_gene: TRBV11-2
CDR3aa: CASSLGGEQFF
CDR3nt: TGTGCCAGCAGCTTAGGCGGGGAGCAGTTCTTC

d_gene: TRBD1
abundance: once
j_gene: TRBJ1-2
v_gene: TRBV6-6
CDR3aa: CAATGTVYGYTF
CDR3nt: TGTGCCGCTACCGGGACAGTCTATGGCTACACCTTC

d_gene: -
abundance: once
j_gene: TRBJ1-6
v_gene: TRBV28
CDR3aa: CASRVSSGFNSPLHF
CDR3nt: TGTGCCAGCCGAGTATCATCCGGGTTTAATTCACCCCTCCACTTT

d_gene: -
abundance: -
j_gene: TRBJ2-5
v_gene: TRBV24-1
CDR3aa: CATSDPTVSQETQYF
CDR3nt: TGTGCCACCAGTGATCCGACAGTATCACAAGAGACCCAGTACTTC

d_gene: TRBD1
abundance: -
j_gene: TRBJ1-4
v_gene: TRBV18
CDR3aa: CASSPGQNANEKLFF
CDR3nt: TGTGCCAGCTCACCGGGACAGAACGCTAATGAAAAACTGTTTTTT

d_gene: -
abundance: -
j_gene: TRBJ2-7
v_gene: TRBV27
CDR3aa: CASSFNRASYEQYF
CDR3nt: TGTGCCAGCAGTTTTAACAGGGCCTCCTACGAGCAGTACTTC

d_gene: -
abundance: -
j_gene: TRBJ2-5
v_gene: TRBV14
CDR3aa: CASSHIPETQYF
CDR3nt: TGTGCCAGCAGCCATATTCCAGAGACCCAGTACTTC

d_gene: TRBD1
abundance: -
j_gene: TRBJ2-3
v_gene: TRBV6-4
CDR3aa: CASRDRGLSDTQYF
CDR3nt: TGTGCCAGCCGGGACAGGGGGCTGTCAGATACGCAGTATTTT

d_gene: TRBD1
abundance: -
j_gene: TRBJ2-5
v_gene: TRBV2
CDR3aa: CASRDSQETQYF
CDR3nt: TGTGCCAGCCGGGACAGCCAAGAGACCCAGTACTTC

d_gene: -
abundance: -
j_gene: TRBJ1-1
v_gene: TRBV19
CDR3aa: CASTSGWTEAFF
CDR3nt: TGTGCCAGTACCTCCGGGTGGACTGAAGCTTTCTTT

d_gene: TRBD2
abundance: -
j_gene: TRBJ2-3
v_gene: TRBV28
CDR3aa: CASSSLSSGGASDTQYF
CDR3nt: TGTGCCAGCAGTTCCCTATCTAGCGGGGGGGCATCAGATACGCAGTATTTT

d_gene: -
abundance: -
j_gene: TRBJ2-2
v_gene: TRBV19
CDR3aa: CGSRQVEGESTGELFF
CDR3nt: TGTGGGTCGAGGCAAGTCGAGGGCGAGAGCACCGGGGAGCTGTTTTTT

d_gene: -
abundance: -
j_gene: TRBJ2-2
v_gene: TRBV19
CDR3aa: CASSIGGVRTGELFF
CDR3nt: TGTGCCAGTAGTATAGGGGGGGTTCGGACCGGGGAGCTGTTTTTT

d_gene: TRBD1
abundance: -
j_gene: TRBJ1-3
v_gene: TRBV18
CDR3aa: CASSLRDRGPGNTIYF
CDR3nt: TGTGCCAGCTCACTCCGGGACAGGGGCCCTGGAAACACCATATATTTT

d_gene: TRBD2
abundance: -
j_gene: TRBJ2-3
v_gene: TRBV6-6
CDR3aa: CASSLAGGGTDTQYF
CDR3nt: TGTGCCAGCAGTCTAGCGGGCGGGGGCACAGATACGCAGTATTTT

d_gene: -
abundance: -
j_gene: TRBJ2-7
v_gene: TRBV5-5
CDR3aa: CASSLRTAPSSYEQYF
CDR3nt: TGTGCCAGCAGCCTGAGGACAGCGCCGAGCTCCTACGAGCAGTACTTC

d_gene: -
abundance: -
j_gene: TRBJ1-6
v_gene: TRBV25-1
CDR3aa: CATQVRGNSPLHF
CDR3nt: TGTGCCACCCAGGTACGGGGTAATTCACCCCTCCACTTT

d_gene: -
abundance: -
j_gene: TRBJ1-1
v_gene: TRBV2
CDR3aa: CASEGSENTEAFF
CDR3nt: TGTGCCAGCGAAGGGAGTGAGAACACTGAAGCTTTCTTT

d_gene: -
abundance: -
j_gene: TRBJ2-2
v_gene: TRBV6-5
CDR3aa: CASSPSPGAGELFF
CDR3nt: TGTGCCAGCAGTCCCTCCCCCGGGGCCGGGGAGCTGTTTTTT

d_gene: TRBD2
abundance: once
j_gene: TRBJ2-3
v_gene: TRBV3-1/TRBV3-2
CDR3aa: CASSRLAETDTQYF
CDR3nt: TGTGCCAGCAGCCGACTAGCGGAGACAGATACGCAGTATTTT

d_gene: -
abundance: once
j_gene: TRBJ1-3
v_gene: TRBV19
CDR3aa: CASTVGNTIYF
CDR3nt: TGTGCCAGTACGGTGGGAAACACCATATATTTT

d_gene: TRBD1
abundance: -
j_gene: TRBJ2-5
v_gene: TRBV5-1
CDR3aa: CASRQTTGRETQYF
CDR3nt: TGCGCCAGCAGGCAGACGACAGGGAGAGAGACCCAGTACTTC

d_gene: -
abundance: few
j_gene: TRBJ1-6
v_gene: TRBV12-3/TRBV12-4
CDR3aa: CASSLRFNSPLHF
CDR3nt: TGTGCCAGCAGTTTGCGCTTCAATTCACCCCTCCACTTT

d_gene: TRBD2
abundance: -
j_gene: TRBJ2-3
v_gene: TRBV29-1
CDR3aa: CSVRSGGRTDTQYF
CDR3nt: TGCAGCGTTCGGAGCGGGGGCCGCACAGATACGCAGTATTTT

d_gene: -
abundance: -
j_gene: TRBJ1-5
v_gene: TRBV27
CDR3aa: CASSRGTSNQPQHF
CDR3nt: TGTGCCAGCAGCCGGGGGACGAGCAATCAGCCCCAGCATTTT

d_gene: TRBD2
abundance: -
j_gene: TRBJ2-1
v_gene: TRBV4-2
CDR3aa: CASSRGLAGGPSYNEQFF
CDR3nt: TGTGCCAGCAGCCGTGGACTAGCGGGGGGGCCTTCCTACAATGAGCAGTTCTTC

d_gene: TRBD1
abundance: few
j_gene: TRBJ1-1
v_gene: TRBV7-7
CDR3aa: CASSQDRETEAFF
CDR3nt: TGTGCTAGCAGCCAGGACAGGGAAACTGAAGCTTTCTTT

d_gene: TRBD1
abundance: -
j_gene: TRBJ1-2
v_gene: TRBV19
CDR3aa: CASKQQGHYGYTF
CDR3nt: TGTGCCAGCAAGCAACAGGGGCACTATGGCTACACCTTC

d_gene: -
abundance: -
j_gene: TRBJ1-1
v_gene: TRBV5-1
CDR3aa: CASSLGSNTEAFF
CDR3nt: TGCGCCAGCAGCTTGGGCAGTAACACTGAAGCTTTCTTT

d_gene: -
abundance: once
j_gene: TRBJ1-4
v_gene: TRBV28
CDR3aa: CASSSPSGEVGEKLFF
CDR3nt: TGTGCCAGCAGTTCCCCCTCAGGGGAAGTAGGGGAAAAACTGTTTTTT

d_gene: TRBD1
abundance: -
j_gene: TRBJ1-2
v_gene: TRBV5-4
CDR3aa: CASSPGTGNIYGYTF
CDR3nt: TGTGCCAGCAGCCCCGGGACAGGGAATATCTATGGCTACACCTTC

d_gene: TRBD2
abundance: -
j_gene: TRBJ2-3
v_gene: TRBV13
CDR3aa: CASSSQGTSDPDTDTQYF
CDR3nt: TGTGCCAGCAGCTCCCAAGGGACTAGTGATCCCGACACAGATACGCAGTATTTT

d_gene: -
abundance: -
j_gene: TRBJ1-6
v_gene: TRBV7-2
CDR3aa: CASSSGGGNSPLHF
CDR3nt: TGTGCCAGCAGCTCCGGCGGAGGGAATTCACCCCTCCACTTT

d_gene: -
abundance: -
j_gene: TRBJ2-3
v_gene: TRBV9
CDR3aa: CASSVADTQYF
CDR3nt: TGTGCCAGCAGCGTAGCGGATACGCAGTATTTT

d_gene: -
abundance: -
j_gene: TRBJ1-2
v_gene: TRBV9
CDR3aa: CASSVPRGGRSYGYTF
CDR3nt: TGTGCCAGCAGCGTACCGCGCGGGGGGCGCTCCTATGGCTACACCTTC

d_gene: -
abundance: -
j_gene: TRBJ1-5
v_gene: TRBV9
CDR3aa: CASSVATTGGYQPQHF
CDR3nt: TGTGCCAGCAGCGTAGCTACGACAGGCGGGTATCAGCCCCAGCATTTT

d_gene: -
abundance: -
j_gene: TRBJ1-5
v_gene: TRBV7-6
CDR3aa: CASSLGRVDSNQPQHF
CDR3nt: TGTGCCAGCAGCTTAGGCCGCGTCGATAGCAATCAGCCCCAGCATTTT

d_gene: TRBD1
abundance: -
j_gene: TRBJ2-7
v_gene: TRBV5-1
CDR3aa: CASSPITGAYEQYF
CDR3nt: TGCGCCAGCAGCCCGATAACAGGGGCCTACGAGCAGTACTTC

d_gene: -
abundance: -
j_gene: TRBJ2-3
v_gene: TRBV19
CDR3aa: CASSSGPDTDTQYF
CDR3nt: TGTGCCAGTAGTAGCGGGCCCGACACAGATACGCAGTATTTT